This TCR beta chain was retrieved from a study of blood T cells in healthy people across ages. General study points: Naive CD4+ cell counts and diversity both ran higher in long-lived than in aged donors.

V was clipped by 4 bases and J by 4 bases; unmatched bases: 9. This CDR3 has 16 residues. Germline assignment: CDR1 SEHNR and CDR2 FQNEAQ (reference sequence). Primed by a sample-barcoded 5' primer and a J-beta primer mix, a second PCR proceeded for 7 to 11 cycles. TCRdb passed the 5' RACE reads through MiXCR, listing each CDR3 protein once. The repertoire holds some 1,800,000 distinct CDR3 sequences, around 40% seen once, with 20% to 25% in the top ten. This clonotype was seen more than once but under ten times. The antigen remains undetermined. The V gene is TRBV7-9, the J gene TRBJ2-1; TRBD1 matches at 8 bases. Sequencing used blood. This clonotype originated in a human donor in good health. Here the CDR3 reads CASSSPARQGYNEQFF. CDR3 bases: TGTGCCAGCAGCTCCCCAGCGAGACAGGGGTACAATGAGCAGTTCTTC.